These 24 T cell receptor beta chains share one sample of origin, sequenced in a study of CD8 T cells in Susac syndrome. An input of about 0.5 to 1 ug of RNA was subjected to reverse transcription using random hexamers. One entry per CDR3 protein, called by TCRdb with MiXCR from the immunoSEQ multiplex PCR reads. The sample lists about 190,000 distinct CDR3 sequences; 93% were seen once. Sequencing input: CD4+ T cells from PBMCs. The receptors derive from a human donor in good health.

The chain employs TRBV14 and TRBJ1-1; 9 bases fit TRBD1. Germline V gene lookup returns CDR1 SGHDN and CDR2 FVKESK. The CDR3 is made up of 21 amino acids. V gave up 0 bases and J gave up 0 bases; unmatched junction bases: 17. This CDR3 reads CASSQDLVQGAQWVLNTEAFF. The CDR3 nucleotides read TGTGCCAGCAGCCAAGATTTGGTACAGGGGGCGCAGTGGGTTTTGAACACTGAAGCTTTCTTT.

This clonotype was recorded only once. CDR3: CASSQDGGRAGNTIYF. The CDR3 DNA reads as TGTGCCAGCAGCCAAGACGGGGGCAGGGCTGGAAACACCATATATTTT. The genes are TRBV4-2 and TRBJ1-3; D is perhaps TRBD1 (6 bases). The germline V and J ends were trimmed by 0 bases and 2 bases, with 11 bases remaining between them. CDR3 size: 16 residues. Germline CDR1 and CDR2: LGHNA and YNFKEQ.

This chain links TRBV7-8 with TRBJ2-1; D might be TRBD1 or TRBD2, each matching 5 bases. The CDR3 has 15 amino acids. Germline V lookup: CDR1 SGHVS, CDR2 FQNEAQ. V was cut by 4 bases and J by 10 bases, with 20 bases left in between. The CDR3 nucleotides are TGTGCCAGCAGCTCCGGGACGGTCCCCTCTGAGGAGCAGTTCTTC. It translates to CASSSGTVPSEEQFF.

The V call is TRBV7-9, the J call TRBJ1-5; D remains ambiguous. The length of the CDR3 is 13 residues. V was shortened by 4 bases and J by 6 bases, with 10 bases between the two germline ends. In germline, CDR1 is SEHNR, CDR2 FQNEAQ (reference sequence). The CDR3 DNA follows: TGTGCCAGCAGCTCCGACGGGCCTCAGCCCCAGCATTTT. This translates into CASSSDGPQPQHF.

The chain combines TRBV29-1 with TRBJ2-5; TRBD1 aligns across 9 bases. The trim removed 7 bases at V and 5 bases at J, leaving 5 bases unmatched. This CDR3 is built from 12 residues. Germline loops: CDR1 SQVTM, CDR2 ANQGSEA. The CDR3 nucleotides read TGCAGCGGGGATGGACAGGGGGAGACCCAGTACTTC. This gives the protein CSGDGQGETQYF. Together with reference TRBV29-1 and TRBJ2-5, the CDR3 gives the full variable domain: SAVISQKPSRDICQRGTSLTIQCQVDSQVTMMFWYRQQPGQSLTLIATANQGSEATYESGFVIDKFPISRPNLTFSTLTVSNMSPEDSSIYLCSGDGQGETQYFGPGTRLLVL.

The chain joins TRBV4-2 to TRBJ2-5, with unresolved D. Germline values: CDR1 LGHNA, CDR2 YNFKEQ. V gave up 0 bases and J gave up 5 bases, with 7 bases separating them. The CDR3 has 13 residues. CDR3 nucleotides: TGTGCCAGCAGCCAAGAAAATGGCGAGACCCAGTACTTC. Translated: CASSQENGETQYF.

This clonotype occurred once. The chain couples TRBV2 to TRBJ1-4, with 7 bases matching TRBD1. Germline CDR1 SNHLY, CDR2 FYNNEI. This CDR3 is built from 14 residues. V was pared by 0 bases and J by 8 bases, with 3 bases of the junction left unmatched. CDR3 sequence (DNA): TGTGCCAGCAGTGAAGCAGGGGGCAACGAAAAACTGTTTTTT. Encoded protein: CASSEAGGNEKLFF.

The chain couples TRBV10-3 to TRBJ2-3; TRBD1 might be the D (6 bases). From germline, CDR1 is ENHRY and CDR2 SYGVKD. The CDR3 spans 13 residues. Trimming pared 8 bases from V and 6 bases from J, leaving 15 bases between. CDR3: CAIATGQLDTQYF. In DNA form, the CDR3 reads TGTGCCATCGCAACAGGGCAATTGGATACGCAGTATTTT.

The sample holds one count of this clonotype. The rearrangement uses TRBV6-5 and TRBJ1-1, with D tentatively TRBD1 (5 bases). Germline V CDR1 and CDR2: MNHEY, SVGAGI. This CDR3 has 14 residues. V shed 5 bases and J shed 2 bases, with 12 bases lying between them. CDR3 residues: CASSLRASNTEAFF. DNA of the CDR3: TGTGCCAGCAGTCTCAGGGCATCCAACACTGAAGCTTTCTTT.

This chain joins TRBV29-1 and TRBJ2-5; perhaps D is TRBD1 or TRBD2 (5 bases each). Germline loops: CDR1 SQVTM, CDR2 ANQGSEA. This CDR3 is built from 12 residues. V lost 6 bases and J lost 5, with 13 bases in between. The CDR3 sequence is CSVLRDRETQYF. The CDR3 DNA sequence: TGCAGCGTCCTCCGGGACCGGGAGACCCAGTACTTC.

This chain uses TRBV6-4 with TRBJ1-1; 11 bases match TRBD1. CDR3 length: 14 residues. The germline CDR1 and CDR2 sequences are MRHNA and SNTAGT. V gave up 6 bases and J gave up 5 bases; unmatched junction bases: 5. The CDR3 sequence is CASRTDRGHTEAFF. As DNA, the CDR3 is TGTGCCAGCAGGACGGACAGGGGGCATACTGAAGCTTTCTTT.

The rearrangement uses TRBV29-1 and TRBJ1-2; perhaps TRBD1 as D (5 bases). Germline V CDR1 and CDR2: SQVTM, ANQGSEA. The CDR3 runs to 13 residues. The V and J ends lost 6 bases and 0 bases respectively, with 11 bases between them. Here the CDR3 DNA reads TGCAGCGTGACAGAGCTGGCTAACTATGGCTACACCTTC. Translating gives CSVTELANYGYTF.

The gene calls are TRBV29-1 and TRBJ1-5, with 9 bases aligning to TRBD1. With 5 bases clipped from V and 1 base from J, the junction kept 3 bases outside the gene matches. Per the germline V gene, CDR1 is SQVTM and CDR2 is ANQGSEA. This CDR3 is 14 amino acids long. The CDR3 protein is CSVSQGASNQPQHF. CDR3 bases: TGCAGCGTTTCACAGGGGGCCAGCAATCAGCCCCAGCATTTT.

The chain employs TRBV7-2 and TRBJ1-5; 9 bases line up with TRBD1. Germline V gives CDR1 SGHTA, CDR2 FQGNSA. This CDR3 comprises 15 residues. Unmatched junction bases numbered 5, after V lost 5 bases and J lost 3 bases. The CDR3 DNA is TGTGCCAGCAGCCAGGGACAGGGAGACAATCAGCCCCAGCATTTT. It yields the protein CASSQGQGDNQPQHF.

J is TRBJ2-7 and V is TRBV5-1; tentatively, D is TRBD2 (7 bases). This CDR3 has 13 residues. The germline gives CDR1 SGHRS, CDR2 YFSETQ. V was pared by 4 bases and J by 5 bases, with 13 bases between. CDR3: CASSRGGRNEQYF. Here the CDR3 DNA reads TGCGCCAGCAGCAGGGGGGGGCGGAACGAGCAGTACTTC.

For the CDR3, the DNA is TGTGCCAGCAGTTTTATAGGACAGGGGAACTACAATGAGCAGTTCTTC. It codes for CASSFIGQGNYNEQFF. The V call is TRBV6-5, the J call TRBJ2-1, with TRBD1 matching 9 bases. Germline assignment: CDR1 MNHEY and CDR2 SVGAGI. This CDR3 is 16 amino acids long. Losses at the gene ends were 4 bases for V and 3 bases for J; bases not matched to a gene: 7.

The chain employs TRBV5-1 and TRBJ1-4, with 7 bases lining up with TRBD1. The CDR3 loop spans 17 amino acids. V lost 2 bases to trimming and J lost 0 bases; unmatched junction nucleotides: 7. Looked up from germline, CDR1 is SGHRS and CDR2 is YFSETQ. CDR3 in DNA: TGCGCCAGCAGCTTCCTAGGGGGCAGAACAACTAATGAAAAACTGTTTTTT. Residues: CASSFLGGRTTNEKLFF.

This chain connects TRBV18 to TRBJ2-3; D unclear. Germline V gives CDR1 KGHSH, CDR2 LQKENI. CDR3 length equals 13 residues. The V end lost 2 bases, the J end lost 4 bases, and 7 bases lay between the germline ends. The CDR3 spells CASSPGVPDTQYF. In nucleotides, the CDR3 is TGTGCCAGCTCACCAGGGGTACCAGATACGCAGTATTTT.

The chain carries TRBV5-6 and TRBJ2-5; D ambiguous. The V gene's germline CDR1 is SGHDT and CDR2 YYEEEE. V was pared by 0 bases and J by 5 bases, with 8 bases between. The CDR3 is 13 residues long. The CDR3: CASSLGAAETQYF. The DNA of the CDR3 is TGTGCCAGCAGCTTGGGGGCAGCGGAGACCCAGTACTTC.

V is TRBV19 and J is TRBJ1-5; TRBD1 aligns across 8 bases. The CDR3 runs to 15 residues. Germline V gene sequence: CDR1 LNHDA, CDR2 SQIVND (reference sequence). Unmatched junction bases numbered 10, after V lost 6 bases and J lost 6 bases. CDR3: CASRVTGARGQPQHF. The CDR3 nucleotides read TGTGCCAGTAGAGTGACAGGGGCTCGGGGTCAGCCCCAGCATTTT. Drawing the rest from reference TRBV19 and TRBJ1-5, the complete variable domain is DGGITQSPKYLFRKEGQNVTLSCEQNLNHDAMYWYRQDPGQGLRLIYYSQIVNDFQKGDIAEGYSVSREKKESFPLTVTSAQKNPTAFYLCASRVTGARGQPQHFGDGTRLSIL.

The V gene is TRBV24-1, the J gene TRBJ1-5; D not resolved. The V and J ends lost 9 bases and 3 bases respectively, with 14 bases between them. The CDR3 is 14 residues long. CDR1 KGHDR and CDR2 SFDVKD come from the germline V gene. CDR3 nucleotides: TGTGCCACCTCCGGAGCAGGCTCCAATCAGCCCCAGCATTTT. Its translation is CATSGAGSNQPQHF.

This clonotype appeared once. CDR3 DNA: TGCGCCAGCAGCCAATCCCTCGCTGACAGGACGGACGAGCAGTACTTC. Translated, it gives CASSQSLADRTDEQYF. The chain is built from TRBV4-1 and TRBJ2-7; TRBD1 might be the D (6 bases). Trimming took off 2 bases at V and 5 bases at J, with 19 bases between the two ends. Germline V gene sequence: CDR1 MGHRA, CDR2 YSYEKL. The CDR3 covers 16 residues.

The CDR3 bases are TGTGCCAGCTGTTACGGGGTGGGATACGAGCAGTACGTC. Its protein is CASCYGVGYEQYV. V and J are TRBV28 and TRBJ2-7; the D gene is possibly TRBD2 (5 bases). Trimming removed 8 bases at V and 4 bases at J, with 15 bases between. This CDR3 is 13 amino acids long. Germline CDR1 reads MDHEN; CDR2 reads SYDVKM.

The genes are TRBV5-4 and TRBJ2-1; TRBD2 agrees at 8 bases. Germline values: CDR1 SGHNT, CDR2 YYREEE (reference sequence). CDR3 length: 16 residues. V lost 1 base to trimming and J lost 9 bases; unmatched junction nucleotides: 12. The CDR3 spells CASSLPGTSSDLEQFF. The CDR3 coding sequence is TGTGCCAGCAGCTTGCCCGGGACTAGTAGTGATCTTGAGCAGTTCTTC.